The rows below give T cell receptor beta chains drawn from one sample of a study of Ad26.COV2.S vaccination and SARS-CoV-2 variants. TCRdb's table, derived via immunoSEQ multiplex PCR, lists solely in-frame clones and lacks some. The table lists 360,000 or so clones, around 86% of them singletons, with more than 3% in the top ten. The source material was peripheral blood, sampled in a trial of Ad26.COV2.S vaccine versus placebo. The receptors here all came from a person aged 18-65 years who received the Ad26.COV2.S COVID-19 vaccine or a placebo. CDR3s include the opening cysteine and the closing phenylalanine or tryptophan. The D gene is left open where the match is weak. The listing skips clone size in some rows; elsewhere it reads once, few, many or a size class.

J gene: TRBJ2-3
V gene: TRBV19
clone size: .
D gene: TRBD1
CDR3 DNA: TGTGCCAGTAGTCGAAACAGGGGGGCAGATACGCAGTATTTT
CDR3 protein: CASSRNRGADTQYF

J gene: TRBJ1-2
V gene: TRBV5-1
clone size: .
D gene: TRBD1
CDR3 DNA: TGCGCCAGCAGCACAACAGGGGGATTTGACTATGGCTACACCTTC
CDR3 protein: CASSTTGGFDYGYTF

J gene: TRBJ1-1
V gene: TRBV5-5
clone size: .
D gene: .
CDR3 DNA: TGTGCCAGCAGTCGTCCGGGTCAGAACACTGAAGCTTTCTTT
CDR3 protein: CASSRPGQNTEAFF

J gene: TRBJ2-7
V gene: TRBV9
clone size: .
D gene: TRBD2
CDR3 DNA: TGTGCCAGCAGCGTAGCCGCGGGGGGTTACGAGCAGTACTTC
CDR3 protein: CASSVAAGGYEQYF

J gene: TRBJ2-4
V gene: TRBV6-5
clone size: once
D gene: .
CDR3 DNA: TGTGCCAGTTGGTGCGGCATTCAGTACTTC
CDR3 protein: CASWCGIQYF

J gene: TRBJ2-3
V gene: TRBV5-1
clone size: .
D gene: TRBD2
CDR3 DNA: TGCGCCAGCAGCTTGGGACTAGCGGGGGAAGGAGATACGCAGTATTTT
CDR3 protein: CASSLGLAGEGDTQYF

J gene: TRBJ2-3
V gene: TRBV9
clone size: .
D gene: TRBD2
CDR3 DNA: TGTGCCAGCAGCGTAGATACTAGCGGGGGAGGCACAGATACGCAGTATTTT
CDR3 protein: CASSVDTSGGGTDTQYF

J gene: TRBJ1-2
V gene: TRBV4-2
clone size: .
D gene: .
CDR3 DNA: TGTGCCAGCAGCCAAGTCGAACCCACAATTTCTAACTATGGCTACACCTTC
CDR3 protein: CASSQVEPTISNYGYTF

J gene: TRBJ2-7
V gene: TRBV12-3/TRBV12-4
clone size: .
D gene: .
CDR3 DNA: TGTGCCAGCAGTCGCACAGAAAACTACGAGCAGTACTTC
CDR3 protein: CASSRTENYEQYF

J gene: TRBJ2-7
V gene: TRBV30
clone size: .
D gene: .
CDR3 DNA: TGTGCCTGGAGTGCTAGGCAGGGGCAGTACTTC
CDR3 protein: CAWSARQGQYF

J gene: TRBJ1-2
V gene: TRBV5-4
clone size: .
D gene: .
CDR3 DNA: TGTGCCAGCAGCCCCCCCGTGGCAGGAGGCTACACCTTC
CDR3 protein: CASSPPVAGGYTF

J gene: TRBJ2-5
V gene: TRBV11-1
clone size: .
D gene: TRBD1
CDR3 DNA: TGTGCCAGCAGCCCCCCGGGACAGATCCAAGAGACCCAGTACTTC
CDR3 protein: CASSPPGQIQETQYF

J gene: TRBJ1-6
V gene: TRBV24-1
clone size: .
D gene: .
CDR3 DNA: TGTGCCACCAGTGATCGTAACGAACAGGGATCATCTATTCTCGATAATTCACCCCTCCACTTT
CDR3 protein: CATSDRNEQGSSILDNSPLHF

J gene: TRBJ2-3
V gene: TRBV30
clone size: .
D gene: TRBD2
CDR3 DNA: TGTGCCTGGACGCGGGGGGCCATGCCAGATACGCAGTATTTT
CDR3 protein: CAWTRGAMPDTQYF

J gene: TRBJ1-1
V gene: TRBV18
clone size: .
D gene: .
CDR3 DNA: TGTGCCAGCTCACCTAATGGTGGGGGGGAGGACACTGAAGCTTTCTTT
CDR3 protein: CASSPNGGGEDTEAFF

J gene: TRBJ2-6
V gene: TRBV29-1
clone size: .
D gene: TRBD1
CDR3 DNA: TGCAGCGTTAAGGACAGGACAGACATCGTCCTGACTTTC
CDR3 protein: CSVKDRTDIVLTF

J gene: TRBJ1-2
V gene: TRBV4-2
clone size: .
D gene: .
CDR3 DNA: TGTGCCAGCAGCCAAGATGCAGCGGTCAGGGTTGTATCTGGCTACACCTTC
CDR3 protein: CASSQDAAVRVVSGYTF

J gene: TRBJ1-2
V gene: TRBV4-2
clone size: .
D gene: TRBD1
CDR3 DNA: TGTGCCAGCAGCCAAGATGGGACAGGGGGCGGTCTCGGCTTTGGCTACACCTTC
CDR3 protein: CASSQDGTGGGLGFGYTF

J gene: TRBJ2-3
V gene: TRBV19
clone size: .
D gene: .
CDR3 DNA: TGTGCCAGTAGTATTCCGCCAGATACGCAGTATTTT
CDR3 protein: CASSIPPDTQYF

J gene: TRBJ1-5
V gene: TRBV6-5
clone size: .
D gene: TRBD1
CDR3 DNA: TGTGCCAGCGGAAAGACAGGGGATCAGCCCCAGCATTTT
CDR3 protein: CASGKTGDQPQHF

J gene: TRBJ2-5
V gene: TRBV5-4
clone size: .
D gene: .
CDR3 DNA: TGTGCCAGCAGCCCCAACCGCGAGACCCAGTACTTC
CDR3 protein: CASSPNRETQYF

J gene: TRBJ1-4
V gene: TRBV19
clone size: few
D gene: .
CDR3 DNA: TGTGCCAGTAGTCCACTAAGAGAAAAACTGTTTTTT
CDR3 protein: CASSPLREKLFF

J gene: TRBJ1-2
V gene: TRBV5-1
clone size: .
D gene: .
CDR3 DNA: TGCGCCAGCAGCTTGTGGGGCGCAAGCTATGGCTACACCTTC
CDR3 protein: CASSLWGASYGYTF

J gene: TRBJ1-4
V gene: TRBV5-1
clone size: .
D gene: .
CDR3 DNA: TGCGCCAGCAGCCTGGACAGCGCAACTAATGAAAAACTGTTTTTT
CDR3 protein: CASSLDSATNEKLFF

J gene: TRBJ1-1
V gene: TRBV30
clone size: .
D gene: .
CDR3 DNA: TGTGCCTTTGACAGGCAGGGAAACACTGAAGCTTTCTTT
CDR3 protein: CAFDRQGNTEAFF

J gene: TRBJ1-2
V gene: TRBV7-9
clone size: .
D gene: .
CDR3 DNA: TGTGCCAGCAGCTTGCAGGTTGGGGCTCTTTATGGCTACACCTTC
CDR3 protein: CASSLQVGALYGYTF

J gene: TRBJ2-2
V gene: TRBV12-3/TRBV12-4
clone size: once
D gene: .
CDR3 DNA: TGTGCCAGCAGTTACCGAGCCACCGGGGAGCTGTTTTTT
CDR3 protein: CASSYRATGELFF

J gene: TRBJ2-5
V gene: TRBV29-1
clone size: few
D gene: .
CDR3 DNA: TGCAGCGTTGAAGAGACCCAGTACTTC
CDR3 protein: CSVEETQYF